These 4 T cell receptor beta chains originate from one sample sequenced in a study of T-cell reconstitution after alpha-beta-depleted transplantation in children. For TCRbeta, the library was prepared with unique molecular identifiers. From the PCR reads, TCRdb called clonotypes with MiXCR, one entry per CDR3 protein. The sample holds about 590,000 distinct CDR3 sequences, 10% to 15% seen once. The input for sequencing was PBMCs, mostly from graft donor cells, taken 360 days after TCRalphabeta/CD19-depleted stem cell transplant. These receptors came from a male patient younger than 18 who had a stem cell transplant for acute myeloid leukemia, so the T cells may come from the graft donor.

J is TRBJ2-1 and V is TRBV30, with D perhaps matching TRBD2 (5 bases). CDR1 and CDR2 from the germline V gene are GTSNPN and SVGIG (reference sequence). This CDR3 region has 13 residues. V lost 5 bases, J lost 8 bases, and 16 bases lay in between. The CDR3 is CAWGDGAEDEQFF. CDR3 DNA sequence: TGTGCCTGGGGAGACGGAGCGGAGGATGAGCAGTTCTTC.

This clonotype occurred many times. DNA of the CDR3: TGCGCCAGCAGCTTGGGGGGACCTTTGAACTACGAGCAGTACTTC. It yields the protein CASSLGGPLNYEQYF. The chain joins TRBV5-1 to TRBJ2-7; D is tentatively TRBD1 or TRBD2 (5 bases each). V was trimmed by 0 bases and J by 3 bases, leaving 13 bases between them. The CDR3 extends over 15 amino acids. Germline CDR1 is SGHRS and CDR2 is YFSETQ.

This clonotype was seen more than once but under ten times. The chain employs TRBV18 and TRBJ2-3, with D perhaps TRBD1 (6 bases). The CDR3 has 15 amino acids. With 2 bases removed from V and 3 bases from J, the gap between germline ends came to 12 bases. The germline V gene encodes CDR1 KGHSH and CDR2 LQKENI. CDR3 in amino acids: CASSPWGRGTDTQYF. CDR3 DNA sequence: TGTGCCAGCTCACCATGGGGCAGGGGAACAGATACGCAGTATTTT.

CDR3 sequence reads: CASSPAGLARTGELFF. CDR3 nucleotide sequence: TGTGCCAGCAGCCCCGCCGGACTAGCACGGACCGGGGAGCTGTTTTTT. V gene TRBV7-8 combines with J gene TRBJ2-2, with 8 bases that match TRBD2. The V gene end was trimmed by 5 bases and the J gene end by 5 bases; junction bases not matched to a gene: 10. Germline CDR1 reads SGHVS; CDR2 reads FQNEAQ. The length of the CDR3 is 16 residues.